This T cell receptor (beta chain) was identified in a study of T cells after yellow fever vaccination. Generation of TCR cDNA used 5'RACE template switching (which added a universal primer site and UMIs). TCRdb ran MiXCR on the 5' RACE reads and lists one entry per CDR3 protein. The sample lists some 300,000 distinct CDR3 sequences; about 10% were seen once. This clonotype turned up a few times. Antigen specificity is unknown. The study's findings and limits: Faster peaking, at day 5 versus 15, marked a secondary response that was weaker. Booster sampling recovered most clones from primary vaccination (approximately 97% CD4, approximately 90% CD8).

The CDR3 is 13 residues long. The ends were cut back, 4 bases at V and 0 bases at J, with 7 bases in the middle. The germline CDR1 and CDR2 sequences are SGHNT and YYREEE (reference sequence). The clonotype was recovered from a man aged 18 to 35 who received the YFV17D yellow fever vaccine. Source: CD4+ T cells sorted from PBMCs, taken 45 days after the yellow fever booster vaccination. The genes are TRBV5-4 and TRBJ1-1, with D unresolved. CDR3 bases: TGTGCCAGCAGCGGAGACTTGAACACTGAAGCTTTCTTT. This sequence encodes CASSGDLNTEAFF.